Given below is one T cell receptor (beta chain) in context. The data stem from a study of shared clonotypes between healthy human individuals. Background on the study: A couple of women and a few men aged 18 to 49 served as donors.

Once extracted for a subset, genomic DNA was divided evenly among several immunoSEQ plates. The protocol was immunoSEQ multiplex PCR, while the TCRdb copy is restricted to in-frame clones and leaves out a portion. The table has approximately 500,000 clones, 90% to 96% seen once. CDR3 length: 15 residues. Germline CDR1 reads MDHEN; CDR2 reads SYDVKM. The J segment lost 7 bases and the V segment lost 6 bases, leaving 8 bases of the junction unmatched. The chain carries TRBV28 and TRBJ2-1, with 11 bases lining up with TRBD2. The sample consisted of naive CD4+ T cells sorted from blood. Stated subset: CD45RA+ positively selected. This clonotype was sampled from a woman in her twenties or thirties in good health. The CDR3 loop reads CASSPGTSGRNEQFF. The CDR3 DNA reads TGTGCCAGCAGCCCTGGGACTAGCGGCCGTAATGAGCAGTTCTTC.